These 5 T cell receptor beta chains were sequenced from one sample in a study of blood T cell repertoires in COVID-19. Using immunoSEQ multiplex PCR, the repertoire was profiled, and TCRdb retains in-frame clones only, with some absent. The sample holds under 50,000 clones, roughly 90% seen once. Sequencing was performed on peripheral blood. These receptors all stem from a man in his sixties or seventies with active COVID-19.

V and J are TRBV7-8 and TRBJ2-3, with D possibly matching TRBD1 (6 bases). Germline CDR1 SGHVS, CDR2 FQNEAQ. With 5 bases removed from V and 0 bases from J, the gap between germline ends came to 21 bases. This CDR3 region has 18 residues. The CDR3 coding sequence is TGTGCCAGCAGCAAGGGACAAATCCTCCCATATAGCACAGATACGCAGTATTTT. It encodes CASSKGQILPYSTDTQYF.

The chain carries TRBV28 and TRBJ2-3; TRBD2 matches at 13 bases. Trimming at V came to 4 bases and at J to 4 bases, leaving 2 bases not matched to a gene. Germline V gives CDR1 MDHEN, CDR2 SYDVKM. The CDR3 covers 15 residues. In nucleotides, the CDR3 is TGTGCCAGCAGTTCACTAGCGGGGGGGGCAGATACGCAGTATTTT. The encoded protein is CASSSLAGGADTQYF. The full variable domain, in which reference TRBV28 and TRBJ2-3 provide the parts outside the CDR3, is DVKVTQSSRYLVKRTGEKVFLECVQDMDHENMFWYRQDPGLGLRLIYFSYDVKMKEKGDIPEGYSVSREKKERFSLILESASTNQTSMYLCASSSLAGGADTQYFGPGTRLTVL.

This chain connects TRBV5-1 to TRBJ2-3; 14 nucleotides match TRBD2. The germline gives CDR1 SGHRS, CDR2 YFSETQ. The CDR3 loop spans 17 amino acids. The V and J ends lost 2 bases and 5 bases, in that order; junction bases with no gene match: 7. The CDR3 DNA is TGCGCCAGCAGCTTCGGACTAGCGGGGGGCCCTAAAGATACGCAGTATTTT. Residues: CASSFGLAGGPKDTQYF.

This chain uses TRBV2 with TRBJ2-5; 10 bases fit TRBD2. Per the germline V gene, CDR1 is SNHLY and CDR2 is FYNNEI. The ends lost 8 bases at V and 5 bases at J; junction bases unmatched: 8. The CDR3 sequence is 14 residues long. The CDR3 DNA is TGTGCCAGCGGAGGAGCGGGGGGGCAGGAGACCCAGTACTTC. Translation gives CASGGAGGQETQYF.

V and J are TRBV27 and TRBJ2-1, with 8 nucleotides matching TRBD2. CDR3 length: 16 residues. Germline V CDR1 and CDR2: MNHEY, SMNVEV (reference sequence). The ends lost 1 base at V and 6 bases at J; junction bases unmatched: 8. CDR3 residues: CASSLFGYTSGNEQFF. CDR3 nucleotide sequence: TGTGCCAGCAGTTTATTCGGATACACTAGCGGCAATGAGCAGTTCTTC.